The next 9 T cell receptor beta chains were all read from a single sample in a study of beta chain features in type 1 diabetes. The authors reverse transcribed all of the isolated RNA, so sequencing captured expressed TCRB transcripts. Sequencing used immunoSEQ multiplex PCR; TCRdb keeps in-frame clones, though not all of them. The sample gives about 170,000 clones, roughly 8% of which show up once; roughly 0.5% is in the top ten. Study results and caveats: A moderate, significant TCRB CDR3 shortening appeared in type 1 diabetes across four CD4+ subsets.

These receptors' antigens are unknown. The sample comprised central memory CD4+ T cells from blood. These receptors all come from a young man with type 1 diabetes.

This clone has just a few counts. The chain joins TRBV15 to TRBJ2-3; TRBD1 might be the D (6 bases). Germline V lookup: CDR1 LNHNV, CDR2 YYDKDF (reference sequence). The CDR3 extends over 15 amino acids. Trimming stripped 1 base from V and 8 bases from J, with 16 bases between. CDR3 sequence reads: CATSRGPGAWGTQYF. In DNA, the CDR3 is TGTGCCACCAGCAGAGGACCAGGGGCCTGGGGTACGCAGTATTTT.

The chain joins TRBV5-4 to TRBJ2-1; a possible D gene is TRBD1 (8 bases). Germline V lookup: CDR1 SGHNT, CDR2 YYREEE (reference sequence). This CDR3 spans 15 amino acids. The germline V and J ends were trimmed by 2 bases and 6 bases, with 15 bases remaining between them. DNA for the CDR3: TGTGCCAGCAGCTTCAACAGGGGGGGTTTCAATGAGCAGTTCTTC. Translated, it gives CASSFNRGGFNEQFF. The full variable domain, rest sourced from reference TRBV5-4 and TRBJ2-1, is ETGVTQSPTHLIKTRGQQVTLRCSSQSGHNTVSWYQQALGQGPQFIFQYYREEENGRGNFPPRFSGLQFPNYSSELNVNALELDDSALYLCASSFNRGGFNEQFFGPGTRLTVL.

The V gene is TRBV6-5, the J gene TRBJ2-1, with 8 bases matching TRBD1. CDR1 and CDR2 from the germline V gene are MNHEY and SVGAGI. After removal of 6 bases from V and 4 bases from J, the junction contained 8 bases not matched to a gene. The CDR3 is 15 amino acids. The CDR3 loop reads CASRLTGVGYNEQFF. The CDR3 region has the DNA TGTGCCAGCAGACTGACAGGGGTTGGGTACAATGAGCAGTTCTTC.

The chain couples TRBV28 to TRBJ2-5, with TRBD2 identical over 7 bases. The germline V gene encodes CDR1 MDHEN and CDR2 SYDVKM. The length of the CDR3 is 15 residues. V was pared by 6 bases and J by 5 bases, with 12 bases of the junction left unmatched. This CDR3 reads CASSRRPQGGETQYF. DNA for the CDR3: TGTGCCAGCAGCCGAAGGCCTCAGGGAGGGGAGACCCAGTACTTC.

This clone occurred a few times. This chain links TRBV5-1 with TRBJ2-5, with 12 bases lining up with TRBD2. The V gene end was trimmed by 4 bases and the J gene end by 6 bases; junction bases not matched to a gene: 10. Germline V gene lookup returns CDR1 SGHRS and CDR2 YFSETQ. The length of the CDR3 is 16 residues. CDR3 DNA sequence: TGCGCCAGCAGCACTACTAGCGGGGGGACCAAGAAGACCCAGTACTTC. As protein: CASSTTSGGTKKTQYF.

This clone was picked up a small number of times. The V call is TRBV7-9, the J call TRBJ2-7; D might be TRBD2 (5 bases). Trimming cost V 0 bases and J 4 bases, with 13 bases left between them. The germline V gene has CDR1 SEHNR and CDR2 FQNEAQ (reference sequence). The CDR3 contains 15 residues. CDR3 in DNA: TGTGCCAGCAGCTTAGCGGGGTTGGGAGAATACGAGCAGTACTTC. Its protein product is CASSLAGLGEYEQYF.

The V and J genes are TRBV11-2 and TRBJ2-1; 13 bases align to TRBD2. The CDR3 length is 15 residues. The germline gives CDR1 SGHAT, CDR2 FQNNGV. The junction had 3 bases not matched to a gene; V was cut back by 5 bases and J by 5 bases. CDR3 in DNA: TGTGCCAGCAGCCCCGGACTAGCGGGAGACAATGAGCAGTTCTTC. Amino acid sequence: CASSPGLAGDNEQFF. Combining the CDR3 with reference TRBV11-2 and TRBJ2-1 gives the whole variable domain EAGVAQSPRYKIIEKRQSVAFWCNPISGHATLYWYQQILGQGPKLLIQFQNNGVVDDSQLPKDRFSAERLKGVDSTLKIQPAKLEDSAVYLCASSPGLAGDNEQFFGPGTRLTVL.

This clone was seen a handful of times. V usage is TRBV5-1 and J usage is TRBJ2-5; TRBD2 aligns across 13 bases. Germline V gene lookup returns CDR1 SGHRS and CDR2 YFSETQ. After removal of 4 bases from V and 5 bases from J, the junction contained 5 bases not matched to a gene. The CDR3 runs 15 residues. The CDR3 region is CASSPGTSGTETQYF. For the CDR3, the DNA is TGCGCCAGCAGCCCGGGGACTAGCGGGACGGAGACCCAGTACTTC.

This sequence joins TRBV7-2 and TRBJ2-2; 8 nucleotides align to TRBD2. Germline assignment: CDR1 SGHTA and CDR2 FQGNSA. This CDR3 has 15 residues. J lost 5 bases, V lost 8 bases, and 10 bases had no gene match. Written as DNA, the CDR3 is TGTGCCAGCCGTAAACAGCGGGAGCGTACCGGGGAGCTGTTTTTT. This codes for CASRKQRERTGELFF.